This record concerns one TCR beta chain sequence. Its antigen remains unknown. The data belong to a study of T cells in Graves' hyperthyroidism and ophthalmopathy. Study at large: Before treatment of any kind, peripheral blood was taken at initial diagnosis. Study-wide results and limits: Ophthalmopathy and stable hyperthyroidism were told apart by a 13 V-J model.

What was amplified from RNA transcripts were TCR beta CDR3 regions. HTBI primers drove first-round RT-PCR of the TCR CDR3. Using its own MiXCR run on the multiplex PCR reads, TCRdb lists one record per CDR3 protein. This table holds roughly 420,000 distinct CDR3 sequences, 15% to 19% found once. CDR1 is MDHEN, CDR2 SYDVKM, per germline. Trimming took 6 bases from V and 5 from J, leaving 14 bases between them. The CDR3 extends over 13 amino acids. The sample comprised blood. The rearrangement links TRBV28 to TRBJ2-7; tentatively, D is TRBD1 (6 bases). The receptor was derived from a woman aged 18-29 years with Graves' hyperthyroidism. The CDR3 loop is CASRTTGWHEQYF. The CDR3, as DNA: TGTGCCAGCAGGACAACAGGGTGGCACGAGCAGTACTTC.